This T cell receptor beta chain derives from a study of blood T cell repertoires in COVID-19. Background on the study: The United States, Italy and Spain provided the acute and convalescent COVID-19 samples.

Authors' methods: Amplification of reference gene primers was used by the study to estimate nucleated cell counts. Some clones are missing from TCRdb's copy, which holds only in-frame ones; the method was immunoSEQ multiplex PCR. V and J calls and clone size are copied from that table; D and trimming were computed from the DNA. The sample has approximately 170,000 clones, approximately 81% seen once; the top ten hold roughly 14%. The germline V gene encodes CDR1 SGDLS and CDR2 YYNGEE. With 1 base removed from V and 2 bases from J, the gap between germline ends came to 9 bases. This CDR3 is 14 amino acids long. Patients in Seattle were enrolled during active infection, then followed longitudinally.

This sequence was found in a woman aged 70-85 years with COVID-19, enrolled during active disease. The sample taken for sequencing was peripheral blood. The chain carries TRBV9 and TRBJ2-5; TRBD1 might be the D (5 bases). For the CDR3, the DNA is TGTGCCAGCAGCGTAAGGGCAGGGCAAGAGACCCAGTACTTC. Translating it yields CASSVRAGQETQYF.